Described below is a single TCR beta chain sequence and its context. The V and J ends lost 5 bases and 3 bases respectively, with 10 bases between them. From germline, CDR1 is SGHNT and CDR2 YENEEA. CDR3 length: 13 amino acids. This sample was included in a study of circulating tumor DNA in untreated peripheral T-cell lymphoma. Overall study: Circulating tumor DNA with tumor TCR clonotypes was tracked in baseline and serial serum.

The protocol was immunoSEQ multiplex PCR, while the TCRdb copy is restricted to in-frame clones and leaves out a portion. The repertoire holds around 340 clones, around 84% seen once, with roughly 27% in the top ten. The TCR sequence derives from a human donor with peripheral T-cell lymphoma. Source material: cell-free DNA from blood serum. The chain links TRBV11-3 to TRBJ1-1; D unclear. In nucleotides, the CDR3 is TGTGCCAGCAGCCTTACGACCTACACTGAAGCTTTCTTT. Translated, it gives CASSLTTYTEAFF.